Below, 23 T cell receptor beta chains from the same sample are listed, as sequenced in a study of blood T cells in healthy people across ages. Next came a second PCR, run for about 6 to 12 cycles, which used a sample-barcoded 5' primer along with a J-beta primer mix. TCRdb re-called the 5' RACE reads through MiXCR, storing one row per CDR3 protein. The sample yields almost 800,000 distinct CDR3 sequences, roughly 64% seen once. The sequencing sample was made of blood. The receptor set was obtained from a man younger than 45 in good health.

The chain couples TRBV20-1 to TRBJ2-1; D may be TRBD1 (6 bases). The CDR3 is 14 amino acids. With 4 bases removed from V and 13 bases from J, the gap between germline ends came to 23 bases. Germline V gives CDR1 DFQATT, CDR2 SNEGSKA (reference sequence). The CDR3 region has the DNA TGCAGTGCTACGGTCCAGGGGTTAGGGGAGACCCAGTTCTTC. Amino acids: CSATVQGLGETQFF.

The V call is TRBV7-2, the J call TRBJ2-1, with D possibly matching TRBD2 (6 bases). Trimming stripped 5 bases from V and 9 bases from J, with 20 bases between. CDR1 is SGHTA, CDR2 FQGNSA, per germline. The CDR3 has 15 residues. CDR3 region: CASSPAPRLVREQFF. The CDR3 nucleotides are TGTGCCAGCAGCCCCGCCCCGAGACTAGTACGTGAGCAGTTCTTC. Combining the CDR3 with reference TRBV7-2 and TRBJ2-1 gives the whole variable domain GAGVSQSPSNKVTEKGKDVELRCDPISGHTALYWYRQSLGQGLEFLIYFQGNSAPDKSGLPSDRFSAERTGGSVSTLTIQRTQQEDSAVYLCASSPAPRLVREQFFGPGTRLTVL.

This clonotype was counted a few times. This sequence joins TRBV20-1 and TRBJ2-2, with TRBD2 matching 8 bases. CDR1 DFQATT and CDR2 SNEGSKA come from the germline V gene (reference sequence). The CDR3 is made up of 14 amino acids. V shed 2 bases, J shed 6 bases, and the junction held 5 bases outside the gene matches. Written as DNA, the CDR3 is TGCAGTGCTAGACCCCCACTAGCGGCCGGGGAGCTGTTTTTT. It translates to CSARPPLAAGELFF.

The chain couples TRBV4-3 to TRBJ2-5; D may be TRBD2 (5 bases). The J call may be faulty, since TRBJ2-7 better matches the DNA end. CDR1 and CDR2 (germline): LGHNA, YSLEER. The CDR3 is 15 amino acids. The CDR3 loop is CASAPGLGAFYEQYF. The DNA for the CDR3 is TGCGCCAGCGCCCCGGGTTTGGGAGCCTTTTACGAGCAGTACTTC.

V is TRBV13 and J is TRBJ2-1, with TRBD2 identical over 12 bases. J lost 7 bases, V lost 7 bases, and 14 bases had no gene match. In germline, CDR1 is PRHDT, CDR2 FYEKMQ (reference sequence). This CDR3 is 17 amino acids long. In nucleotides, the CDR3 is TGTGCCAGCAATCCTAGCGGGGGGGCCGAGGGATGGAATGAGCAGTTCTTC. Translating it yields CASNPSGGAEGWNEQFF.

The sample holds one count of this clonotype. Given a much more abundant clone one base away, this may be a read error. The V call is TRBV28, the J call TRBJ2-1; tentative D call: TRBD2 (6 bases). The CDR3 spans 16 residues. Trimming shortened V by 6 bases and J by 8 bases, and 23 bases separated the two germline ends. Germline CDR1 is MDHEN and CDR2 is SYDVKM. The CDR3 DNA is TGTGCCAGCAGCGAGAGGGGTTTCGGGACTGGCTATGAGCAGTTCTTC. Its translation is CASSERGFGTGYEQFF.

The chain is built from TRBV29-1 and TRBJ2-2; D perhaps matches TRBD1 (5 bases). CDR1 is SQVTM, CDR2 ANQGSEA, per germline. Trimming stripped 0 bases from V and 6 bases from J, with 5 bases between. This CDR3 region has 12 residues. Here the CDR3 DNA reads TGCAGCGTTGAAGACAGGGCCGGGGAGCTGTTTTTT. Encoded protein: CSVEDRAGELFF.

Notes on this clonotype: Its ends do not fully match the called genes, so a read error is possible. The chain employs TRBV6-5 and TRBJ2-3; 8 bases match TRBD1. The CDR3 spans 16 residues. The germline gives CDR1 MNHEY, CDR2 SVGAGI. The DNA for the CDR3 is TGTGCCAGCAGTTACTCGAACAGGGGGAGCACAGATACGCCGTATTTT. Amino acids: CASSYSNRGSTDTPYF.

The chain uses TRBV6-1 and TRBJ1-2; D ambiguous. The CDR3 is made up of 14 amino acids. CDR1 is MNHNS, CDR2 SASEGT, per germline. V dropped 6 bases and J dropped 4 bases, with 15 bases sitting between them. The CDR3 loop is CASRETDGSYGYTF. Here the CDR3 DNA reads TGTGCCAGCAGAGAGACTGACGGTTCCTATGGCTACACCTTC.

This clonotype was counted between two and nine times. The rearrangement uses TRBV4-2 and TRBJ2-3; D uncertain. Germline values: CDR1 LGHNA, CDR2 YNFKEQ. CDR3 size: 15 residues. Trimming removed 5 bases from V and 0 bases from J, with 12 bases in between. The CDR3 is CASSVTETSTDTQYF. In DNA form, the CDR3 reads TGTGCCAGCAGCGTCACGGAGACTAGCACAGATACGCAGTATTTT.

The CDR3 DNA reads TGTGCCAGCAGTTACTCTGTCGGGACTAGCGGGAAACTGTTTTTT. Translation: CASSYSVGTSGKLFF. This chain uses TRBV6-6 with TRBJ2-2; 13 nucleotides match TRBD2. From germline, CDR1 is MNHNY and CDR2 SVGAGI (reference sequence). The CDR3 has 15 residues. V lost 0 bases, J lost 14 bases, and 6 bases stayed unmatched.

The CDR3 nucleotides read TGTGCCAGCAGCTCACCGGGACTAGCAGCCGAGCAGTACTTC. Translation gives CASSSPGLAAEQYF. The chain recombines TRBV7-2 with TRBJ2-5; TRBD2 agrees at 9 bases. The J call is in doubt because the DNA end fits TRBJ2-7 better. The germline V gene encodes CDR1 SGHTA and CDR2 FQGNSA. This CDR3 comprises 14 residues.

The rearrangement links TRBV9 to TRBJ1-1; D not resolved. This CDR3 has 14 residues. The V and J ends lost 1 base and 5 bases respectively, with 12 bases between them. Per the germline V gene, CDR1 is SGDLS and CDR2 is YYNGEE. Here the CDR3 reads CASSVQSANTEAFF. The CDR3 bases are TGTGCCAGCAGCGTACAGAGCGCAAATACTGAAGCTTTCTTT.

The rearrangement joins TRBV30 to TRBJ1-2; D uncertain. The V gene lost 3 bases and the J gene lost 5 bases, with 7 bases spanning the gap. The CDR3 is 11 amino acids. Germline V gene lookup returns CDR1 GTSNPN and CDR2 SVGIG (reference sequence). CDR3 residues: CAWRTAYGYTF. As DNA, the CDR3 is TGTGCCTGGAGAACAGCGTATGGCTACACCTTC. The full variable domain, completed using reference TRBV30 and TRBJ1-2, is SQTIHQWPATLVQPVGSPLSLECTVEGTSNPNLYWYRQAAGRGLQLLFYSVGIGQISSEVPQNLSASRPQDRQFILSSKKLLLSDSGFYLCAWRTAYGYTFGSGTRLTVV.

The rearrangement links TRBV28 to TRBJ2-4; TRBD2 matches at 7 bases. The DNA matches TRBJ2-7 better at its end, which makes the J call doubtful. Germline V gives CDR1 MDHEN, CDR2 SYDVKM. The CDR3 contains 12 residues. The DNA of the CDR3 is TGTGCCAGCAGTTCGAGACTAGCCGAGCAGTACTTC. Translated: CASSSRLAEQYF.

Comment on this clonotype: The junction and the germline gene differ at one end; a read error may be behind it. This chain connects TRBV6-5 to TRBJ2-1; tentative D call: TRBD2 (5 bases). The germline V gene encodes CDR1 MNHEY and CDR2 SVGAGI. This CDR3 is built from 13 residues. CDR3 DNA sequence: TGTGCCAGCAGTGACTCCGGGAACAATGAGCAGTTCTTC. Protein: CASSDSGNNEQFF.

The chain is built from TRBV11-2 and TRBJ2-7; maybe TRBD1 (6 bases). V lost 5 bases, J lost 6 bases, and 17 bases lay in between. This CDR3 comprises 14 residues. Per the germline V gene, CDR1 is SGHAT and CDR2 is FQNNGV. The CDR3 reads CASSPLQGLGEQYF. As DNA, the CDR3 is TGTGCCAGCAGCCCGCTACAGGGATTAGGCGAGCAGTACTTC. Complete variable domain (other parts from reference TRBV11-2 and TRBJ2-7): EAGVAQSPRYKIIEKRQSVAFWCNPISGHATLYWYQQILGQGPKLLIQFQNNGVVDDSQLPKDRFSAERLKGVDSTLKIQPAKLEDSAVYLCASSPLQGLGEQYFGPGTRLTVT.

V usage is TRBV5-1 and J usage is TRBJ2-1; a weak D match, TRBD2 (5 bases). This CDR3 contains 18 residues. Germline V lookup: CDR1 SGHRS, CDR2 YFSETQ. V was cut by 0 bases and J by 3 bases, with 19 bases left in between. The DNA of the CDR3 is TGCGCCAGCAGCTTGGGCTTGGGAGCGCGCTTTAACTACAATGAGCAGTTCTTC. Translating gives CASSLGLGARFNYNEQFF.

The rearrangement uses TRBV20-1 and TRBJ1-1, with D uncertain. V gave up 5 bases and J gave up 1 base, with 11 bases separating them. The CDR3 contains 13 residues. Germline V CDR1 and CDR2: DFQATT, SNEGSKA (reference sequence). The CDR3 protein is CSAGRTANTEAFF. The CDR3 nucleotides are TGCAGTGCTGGAAGGACGGCGAACACTGAAGCTTTCTTT.

The chain links TRBV5-1 to TRBJ1-6, with 9 bases matching TRBD1. In germline, CDR1 is SGHRS, CDR2 YFSETQ. The CDR3 runs to 17 residues. The J segment lost 6 bases and the V segment lost 0 bases, leaving 7 bases of the junction unmatched. The CDR3, as DNA: TGCGCCAGCAGCTTGGCCCCCGGGACAGGGATTAATTCACCCCTCCACTTT. This sequence encodes CASSLAPGTGINSPLHF.

This clonotype was detected ten times or more. The chain has TRBV7-9 and TRBJ2-7; D remains unclear. V shed 5 bases and J shed 5 bases, with 19 bases lying between them. The germline V gene has CDR1 SEHNR and CDR2 FQNEAQ (reference sequence). CDR3 length: 15 residues. The CDR3 coding sequence is TGTGCCAGCAGCCCGGCCTTCCCTCGGCAAGACGAGCAGTACTTC. This codes for CASSPAFPRQDEQYF. Looking up the rest from reference TRBV7-9 and TRBJ2-7 gives the full variable domain: DTGVSQNPRHKITKRGQNVTFRCDPISEHNRLYWYRQTLGQGPEFLTYFQNEAQLEKSRLLSDRFSAERPKGSFSTLEIQRTEQGDSAMYLCASSPAFPRQDEQYFGPGTRLTVT.

The V call is TRBV5-1, the J call TRBJ2-1; D might be TRBD1 or TRBD2, each matching 5 bases. Germline V CDR1 and CDR2: SGHRS, YFSETQ. The CDR3 is made up of 16 amino acids. Trimming took 4 bases from V and 4 from J, leaving 18 bases between them. The CDR3 region is CASSLQTGTVYNEQFF. CDR3 nucleotide sequence: TGCGCCAGCAGCCTGCAAACCGGGACGGTGTACAATGAGCAGTTCTTC.

The chain combines TRBV27 with TRBJ1-1; the D is unclear. V was shortened by 6 bases and J by 4 bases, with 9 bases between the two germline ends. The germline CDR1 and CDR2 sequences are MNHEY and SMNVEV (reference sequence). The CDR3 is made up of 12 amino acids. CDR3 in amino acids: CASRGWGTEAFF. The DNA of the CDR3 is TGTGCCAGCAGGGGATGGGGCACTGAAGCTTTCTTT.